This entry features one TCR beta chain sequence. This sample is part of a study of T-cell memory formation after mild COVID-19. Germline V gives CDR1 SQVTM, CDR2 ANQGSEA. This CDR3 is 14 amino acids long. V trimming: 6 bases; J trimming: 5 bases; junction bases outside the gene matches: 10. TCRdb reanalysed the 5' RACE reads using MiXCR and keeps one entry per CDR3 protein. This table holds 250,000 or so distinct CDR3 sequences, around 17% found once. The chain has TRBV29-1 and TRBJ1-1, with TRBD1 matching over 9 bases. Sequences were obtained from PBMCs or a T cell subset sorted from them (not recorded which). The receptor was derived from a man between 18 and 35 years old who had mild COVID-19 (a few samples of this study predate the infection). Cell type and time point are not known. The CDR3 nucleotides are TGCAGCGTCCCTATTCGGACAGGGGAGACTGAAGCTTTCTTT. Amino acids: CSVPIRTGETEAFF.